This T cell receptor (beta chain) was sequenced during a study of human T cells and chemical hapten exposure. Study conclusions and caveats: High-frequency TCRs, those above 1 in 1000, stayed the same after DPC sensitization.

Attachment of unique molecular identifiers to individual cDNA molecules was performed in the library. TCRdb re-called the reads through MiXCR, storing one row per CDR3 protein. The sample lists 100,000 to 150,000 distinct CDR3 sequences, 6.5% to 10% occurring once. Whole blood, unfractionated, served as the material for total RNA extraction. CDR3 length: 15 amino acids. Unmatched junction bases numbered 10, after V lost 5 bases and J lost 8 bases. The germline V gene encodes CDR1 SGHVS and CDR2 FNYEAQ. This clonotype showed up many times. Its antigen remains unknown. The V call is TRBV7-6, the J call TRBJ2-1; 9 nucleotides line up with TRBD1. The sample taken for sequencing was whole blood. This TCR derives from a human donor in good health. Some clones in this sample may be carry-over from other donors' samples. The CDR3 here is CASSGRQGGVDEQFF. In DNA, the CDR3 is TGTGCCAGCAGCGGGCGACAGGGGGGCGTCGATGAGCAGTTCTTC.